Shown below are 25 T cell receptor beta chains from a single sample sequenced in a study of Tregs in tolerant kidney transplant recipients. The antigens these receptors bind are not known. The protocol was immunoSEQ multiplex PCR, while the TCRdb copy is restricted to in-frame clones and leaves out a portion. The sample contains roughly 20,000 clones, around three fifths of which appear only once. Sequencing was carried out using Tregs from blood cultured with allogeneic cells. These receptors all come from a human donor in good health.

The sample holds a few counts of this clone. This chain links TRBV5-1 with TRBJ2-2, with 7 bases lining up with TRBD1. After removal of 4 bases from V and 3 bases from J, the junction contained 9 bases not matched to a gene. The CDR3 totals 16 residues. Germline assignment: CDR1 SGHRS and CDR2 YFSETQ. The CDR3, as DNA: TGCGCCAGCAGCCAGGGAGACAGGGAGTACACCGGGGAGCTGTTTTTT. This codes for CASSQGDREYTGELFF. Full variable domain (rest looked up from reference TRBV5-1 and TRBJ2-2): KAGVTQTPRYLIKTRGQQVTLSCSPISGHRSVSWYQQTPGQGLQFLFEYFSETQRNKGNFPGRFSGRQFSNSRSEMNVSTLELGDSALYLCASSQGDREYTGELFFGEGSRLTVL.

The CDR3 nucleotides read TGTGCCAGCATCCCACCCGGCAGGGGGAACACTGAAGCTTTCTTT. It encodes CASIPPGRGNTEAFF. This chain connects TRBV6-5 to TRBJ1-1, with D possibly being TRBD1 (6 bases). The CDR3 extends over 15 amino acids. V was shortened by 7 bases and J by 1 base, with 16 bases between the two germline ends. CDR1 and CDR2 (germline): MNHEY, SVGAGI.

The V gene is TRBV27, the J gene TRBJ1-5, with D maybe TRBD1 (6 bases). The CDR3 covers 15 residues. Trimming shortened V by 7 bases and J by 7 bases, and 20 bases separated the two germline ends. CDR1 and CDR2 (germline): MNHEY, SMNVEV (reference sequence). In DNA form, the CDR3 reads TGTGCCAGCAACCTTCCGACAGGACCAGTACAGCCCCAGCATTTT. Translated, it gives CASNLPTGPVQPQHF.

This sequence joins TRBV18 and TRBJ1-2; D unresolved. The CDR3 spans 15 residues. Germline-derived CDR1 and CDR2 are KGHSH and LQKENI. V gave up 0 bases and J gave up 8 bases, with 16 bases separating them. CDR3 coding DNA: TGTGCCAGCTCACCACCGAGGACTACTCCTCTGGGCTACACCTTC. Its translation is CASSPPRTTPLGYTF.

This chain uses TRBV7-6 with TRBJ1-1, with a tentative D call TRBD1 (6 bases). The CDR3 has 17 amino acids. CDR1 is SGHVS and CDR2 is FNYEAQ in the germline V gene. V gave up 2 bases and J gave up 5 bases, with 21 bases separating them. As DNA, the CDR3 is TGTGCCAGCAGCTTACATATCCTGGGGGCGGGAAGGACTGAAGCTTTCTTT. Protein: CASSLHILGAGRTEAFF.

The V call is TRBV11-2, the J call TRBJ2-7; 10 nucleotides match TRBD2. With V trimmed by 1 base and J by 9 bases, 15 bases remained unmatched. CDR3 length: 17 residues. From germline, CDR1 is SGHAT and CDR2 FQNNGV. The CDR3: CASSLGASGSGSGVQYF. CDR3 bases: TGTGCCAGCAGCTTAGGGGCTAGCGGGAGTGGTTCCGGTGTGCAGTACTTC. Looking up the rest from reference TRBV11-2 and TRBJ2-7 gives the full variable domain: EAGVAQSPRYKIIEKRQSVAFWCNPISGHATLYWYQQILGQGPKLLIQFQNNGVVDDSQLPKDRFSAERLKGVDSTLKIQPAKLEDSAVYLCASSLGASGSGSGVQYFGPGTRLTVT.

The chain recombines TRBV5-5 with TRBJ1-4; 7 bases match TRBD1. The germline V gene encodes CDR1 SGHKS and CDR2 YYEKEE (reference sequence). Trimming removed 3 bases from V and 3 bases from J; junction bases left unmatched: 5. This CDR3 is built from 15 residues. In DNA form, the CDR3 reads TGTGCCAGCAGCTCCACCGGGACAGCTAATGAAAAACTGTTTTTT. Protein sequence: CASSSTGTANEKLFF.

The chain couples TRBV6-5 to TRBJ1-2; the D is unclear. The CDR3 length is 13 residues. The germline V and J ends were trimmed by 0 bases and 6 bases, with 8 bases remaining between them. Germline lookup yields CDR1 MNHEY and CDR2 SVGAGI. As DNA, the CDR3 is TGTGCCAGCAGTTACTCGTGGGGAAATGGCTACACCTTC. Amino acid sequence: CASSYSWGNGYTF.

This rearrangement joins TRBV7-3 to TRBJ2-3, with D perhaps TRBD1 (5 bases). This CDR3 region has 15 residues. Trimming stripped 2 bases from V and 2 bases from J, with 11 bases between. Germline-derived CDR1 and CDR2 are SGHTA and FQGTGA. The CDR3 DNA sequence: TGTGCCAGCAGCTTATGGGGCTCTCCCACAGATACGCAGTATTTT. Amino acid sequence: CASSLWGSPTDTQYF.

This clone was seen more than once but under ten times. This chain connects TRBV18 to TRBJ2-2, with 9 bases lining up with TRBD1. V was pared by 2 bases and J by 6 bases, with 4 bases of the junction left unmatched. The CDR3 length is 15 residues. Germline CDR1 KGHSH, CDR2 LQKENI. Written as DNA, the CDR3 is TGTGCCAGCTCACCAAACAGGGGGCATGCCGGGGAGCTGTTTTTT. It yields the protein CASSPNRGHAGELFF. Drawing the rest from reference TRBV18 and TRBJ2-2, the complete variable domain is NAGVMQNPRHLVRRRGQEARLRCSPMKGHSHVYWYRQLPEEGLKFMVYLQKENIIDESGMPKERFSAEFPKEGPSILRIQQVVRGDSAAYFCASSPNRGHAGELFFGEGSRLTVL.

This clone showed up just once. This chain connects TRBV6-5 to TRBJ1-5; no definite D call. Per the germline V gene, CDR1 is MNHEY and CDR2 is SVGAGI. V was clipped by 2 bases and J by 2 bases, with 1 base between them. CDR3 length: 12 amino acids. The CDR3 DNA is TGTGCCAGCAGTTACCGCAATCAGCCCCAGCATTTT. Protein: CASSYRNQPQHF.

The CDR3 sequence: CASSVNRVGTEAFF. The CDR3 DNA follows: TGTGCCAGCAGTGTAAATAGGGTTGGCACTGAAGCTTTCTTT. J is TRBJ1-1 and V is TRBV7-9; unclear D gene. Germline assignment: CDR1 SEHNR and CDR2 FQNEAQ (reference sequence). V lost 6 bases, J lost 4 bases, and 15 bases lay in between. The CDR3 has 14 amino acids.

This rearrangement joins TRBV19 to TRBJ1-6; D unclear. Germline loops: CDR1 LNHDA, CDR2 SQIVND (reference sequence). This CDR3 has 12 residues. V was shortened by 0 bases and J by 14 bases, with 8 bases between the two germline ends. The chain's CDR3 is CASSIEDSALHF. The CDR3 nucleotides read TGTGCCAGTAGTATAGAGGACTCGGCCCTCCACTTT. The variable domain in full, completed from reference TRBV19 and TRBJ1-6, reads DGGITQSPKYLFRKEGQNVTLSCEQNLNHDAMYWYRQDPGQGLRLIYYSQIVNDFQKGDIAEGYSVSREKKESFPLTVTSAQKNPTAFYLCASSIEDSALHFGNGTRLTVT.

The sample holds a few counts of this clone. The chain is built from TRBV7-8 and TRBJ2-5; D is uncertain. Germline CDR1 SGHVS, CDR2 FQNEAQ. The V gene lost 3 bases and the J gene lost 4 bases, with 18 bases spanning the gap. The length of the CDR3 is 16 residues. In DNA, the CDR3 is TGTGCCAGCAGCTTGGTTATTACCCGAAGTAGAGAGACCCAGTACTTC. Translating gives CASSLVITRSRETQYF.

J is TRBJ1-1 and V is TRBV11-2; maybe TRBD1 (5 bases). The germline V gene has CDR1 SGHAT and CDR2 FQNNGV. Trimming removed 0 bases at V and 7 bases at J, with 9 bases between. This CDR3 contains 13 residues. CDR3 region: CASSLDPGLEAFF. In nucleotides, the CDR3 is TGTGCCAGCAGCTTAGATCCGGGACTTGAAGCTTTCTTT.

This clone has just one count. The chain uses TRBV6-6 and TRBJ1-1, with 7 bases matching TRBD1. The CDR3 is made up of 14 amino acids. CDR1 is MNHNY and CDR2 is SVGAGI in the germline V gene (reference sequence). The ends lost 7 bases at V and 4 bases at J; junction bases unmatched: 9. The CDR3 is CASTRTGGSTEAFF. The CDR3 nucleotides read TGTGCCAGCACTCGGACAGGCGGGTCCACTGAAGCTTTCTTT.

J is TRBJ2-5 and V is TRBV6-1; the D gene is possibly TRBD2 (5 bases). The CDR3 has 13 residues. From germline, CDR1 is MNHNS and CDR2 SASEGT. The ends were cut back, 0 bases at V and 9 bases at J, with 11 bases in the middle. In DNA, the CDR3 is TGTGCCAGCAGTGAAGCTGGCAGGCGGGCCCAGTACTTC. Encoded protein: CASSEAGRRAQYF.

The CDR3 is CASSPRRASGTDTQYF. The CDR3 DNA sequence: TGTGCCAGCAGCCCAAGGAGGGCTAGCGGCACAGATACGCAGTATTTT. The genes are TRBV9 and TRBJ2-3; D might be TRBD2 (6 bases). The CDR3 is made up of 16 amino acids. The germline V gene encodes CDR1 SGDLS and CDR2 YYNGEE. V gave up 4 bases and J gave up 1 base, with 16 bases separating them.

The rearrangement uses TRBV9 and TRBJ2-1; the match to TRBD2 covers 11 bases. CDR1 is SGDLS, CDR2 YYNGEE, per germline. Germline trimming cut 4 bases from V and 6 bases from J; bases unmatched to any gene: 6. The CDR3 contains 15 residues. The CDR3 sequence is CASSSRLAGSNEQFF. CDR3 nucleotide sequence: TGTGCCAGCAGCTCCCGACTAGCGGGGTCCAATGAGCAGTTCTTC.

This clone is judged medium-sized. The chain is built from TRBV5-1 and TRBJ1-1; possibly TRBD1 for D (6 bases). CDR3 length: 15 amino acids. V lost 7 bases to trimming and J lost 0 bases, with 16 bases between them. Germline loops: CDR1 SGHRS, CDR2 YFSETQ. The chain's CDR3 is CASSTGFAMNTEAFF. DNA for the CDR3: TGCGCCAGCTCCACAGGGTTTGCGATGAACACTGAAGCTTTCTTT.

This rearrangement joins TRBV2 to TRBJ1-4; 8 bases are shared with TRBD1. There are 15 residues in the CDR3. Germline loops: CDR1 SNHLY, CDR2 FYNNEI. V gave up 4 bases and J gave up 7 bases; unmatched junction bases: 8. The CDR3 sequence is CASSGSGGSGEKLFF. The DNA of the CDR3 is TGTGCCAGCAGTGGTTCAGGGGGCTCGGGTGAAAAACTGTTTTTT. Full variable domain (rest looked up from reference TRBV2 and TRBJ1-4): EPEVTQTPSHQVTQMGQEVILRCVPISNHLYFYWYRQILGQKVEFLVSFYNNEISEKSEIFDDQFSVERPDGSNFTLKIRSTKLEDSAMYFCASSGSGGSGEKLFFGSGTQLSVL.

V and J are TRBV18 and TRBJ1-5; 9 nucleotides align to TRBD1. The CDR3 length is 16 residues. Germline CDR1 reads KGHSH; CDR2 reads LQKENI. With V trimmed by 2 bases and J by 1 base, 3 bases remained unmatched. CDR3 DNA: TGTGCCAGCTCACCAGGGACAGGGTCAAGCAATCAGCCCCAGCATTTT. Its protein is CASSPGTGSSNQPQHF. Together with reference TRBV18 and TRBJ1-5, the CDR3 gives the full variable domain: NAGVMQNPRHLVRRRGQEARLRCSPMKGHSHVYWYRQLPEEGLKFMVYLQKENIIDESGMPKERFSAEFPKEGPSILRIQQVVRGDSAAYFCASSPGTGSSNQPQHFGDGTRLSIL.

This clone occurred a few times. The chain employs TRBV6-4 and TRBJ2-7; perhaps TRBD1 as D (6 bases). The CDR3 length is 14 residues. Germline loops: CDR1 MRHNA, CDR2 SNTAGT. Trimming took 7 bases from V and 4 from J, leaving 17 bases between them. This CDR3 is CASISETGTYEQYF. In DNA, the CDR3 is TGTGCCAGCATTTCCGAGACAGGTACATACGAGCAGTACTTC.

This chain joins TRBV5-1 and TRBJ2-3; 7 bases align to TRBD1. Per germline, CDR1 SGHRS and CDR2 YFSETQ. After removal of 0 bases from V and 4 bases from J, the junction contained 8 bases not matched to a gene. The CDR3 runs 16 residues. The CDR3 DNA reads TGCGCCAGCAGCTTGGTGGTGGCAGGGGGACCAGATACGCAGTATTTT. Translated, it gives CASSLVVAGGPDTQYF.

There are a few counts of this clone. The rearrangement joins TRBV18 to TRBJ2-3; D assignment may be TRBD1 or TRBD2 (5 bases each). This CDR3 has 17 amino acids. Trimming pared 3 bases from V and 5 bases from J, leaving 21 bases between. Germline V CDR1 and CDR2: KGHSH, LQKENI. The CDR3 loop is CASSPQLRDGSRDTQYF. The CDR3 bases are TGTGCCAGCTCACCTCAGCTCCGGGACGGAAGTAGAGATACGCAGTATTTT.